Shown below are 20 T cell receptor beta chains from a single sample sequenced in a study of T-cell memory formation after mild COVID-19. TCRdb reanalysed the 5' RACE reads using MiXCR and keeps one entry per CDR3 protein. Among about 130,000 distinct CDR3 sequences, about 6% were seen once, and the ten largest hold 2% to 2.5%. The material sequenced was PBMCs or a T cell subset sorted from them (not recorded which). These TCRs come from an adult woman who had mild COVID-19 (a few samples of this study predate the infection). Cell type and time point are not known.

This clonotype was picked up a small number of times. CDR3 nucleotide sequence: TGTGCCAGCAGCGAGGGGAGGAACACTGAAGCTTTCTTT. Its protein is CASSEGRNTEAFF. The chain has TRBV7-3 and TRBJ1-1; D is possibly TRBD1 (5 bases). This CDR3 has 13 amino acids. V was clipped by 5 bases and J by 1 base, with 8 bases between them. The germline CDR1 and CDR2 sequences are SGHTA and FQGTGA.

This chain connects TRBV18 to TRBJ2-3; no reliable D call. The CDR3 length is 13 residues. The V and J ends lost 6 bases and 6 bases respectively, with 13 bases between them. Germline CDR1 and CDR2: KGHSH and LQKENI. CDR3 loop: CASSPVTPDTQYF. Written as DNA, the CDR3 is TGTGCCAGCTCCCCGGTGACACCCGATACGCAGTATTTT.

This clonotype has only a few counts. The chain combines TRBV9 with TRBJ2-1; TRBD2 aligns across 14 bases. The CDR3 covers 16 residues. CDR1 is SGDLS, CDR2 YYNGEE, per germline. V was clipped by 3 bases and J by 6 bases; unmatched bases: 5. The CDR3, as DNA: TGTGCCAGCAGCGCTAGACTAGCGGGGGGGCCCAATGAGCAGTTCTTC. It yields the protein CASSARLAGGPNEQFF.

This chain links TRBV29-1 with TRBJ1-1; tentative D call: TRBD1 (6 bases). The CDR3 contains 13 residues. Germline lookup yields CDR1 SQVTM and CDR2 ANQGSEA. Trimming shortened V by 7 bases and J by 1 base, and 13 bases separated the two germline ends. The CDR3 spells CSAAPGQNTEAFF. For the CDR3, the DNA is TGCAGCGCGGCGCCGGGACAGAACACTGAAGCTTTCTTT.

In DNA form, the CDR3 reads TGCGCCAGCAGCTCTATCGGGGGACTAGCATACGAGCAGTACTTC. This gives the protein CASSSIGGLAYEQYF. The chain combines TRBV5-1 with TRBJ2-7; 9 bases map to TRBD2. There are 15 residues in the CDR3. The V gene's germline CDR1 is SGHRS and CDR2 YFSETQ. V lost 3 bases and J lost 4; bases outside the gene matches: 8.

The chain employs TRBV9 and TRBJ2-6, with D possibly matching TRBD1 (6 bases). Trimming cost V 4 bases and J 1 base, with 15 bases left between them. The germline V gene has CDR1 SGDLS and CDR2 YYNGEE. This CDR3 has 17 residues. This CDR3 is CASSLKVQGSGANVLTF. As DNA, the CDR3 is TGTGCCAGCAGCCTAAAAGTACAGGGATCTGGGGCCAACGTCCTGACTTTC.

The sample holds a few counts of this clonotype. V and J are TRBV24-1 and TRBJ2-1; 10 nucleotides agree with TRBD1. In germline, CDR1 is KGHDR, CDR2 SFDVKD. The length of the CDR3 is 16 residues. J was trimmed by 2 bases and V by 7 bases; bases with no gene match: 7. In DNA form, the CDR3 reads TGTGCCACCAGCTCTACCGGGACAGGGGCCTACAATGAGCAGTTCTTC. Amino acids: CATSSTGTGAYNEQFF.

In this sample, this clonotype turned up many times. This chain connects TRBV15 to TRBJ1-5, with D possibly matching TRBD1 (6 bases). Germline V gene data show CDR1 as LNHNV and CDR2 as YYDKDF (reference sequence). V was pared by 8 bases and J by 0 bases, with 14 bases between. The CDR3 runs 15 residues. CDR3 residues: CATAGQHISNQPQHF. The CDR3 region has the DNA TGTGCCACCGCTGGACAGCACATTAGCAATCAGCCCCAGCATTTT.

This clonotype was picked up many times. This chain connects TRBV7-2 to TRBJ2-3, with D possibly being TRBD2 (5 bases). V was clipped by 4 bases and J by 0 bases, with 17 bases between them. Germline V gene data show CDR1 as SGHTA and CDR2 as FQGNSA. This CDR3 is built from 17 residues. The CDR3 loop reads CASSSQGLLRSTDTQYF. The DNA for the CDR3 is TGTGCCAGCAGCTCACAAGGACTTCTTCGGAGCACAGATACGCAGTATTTT.

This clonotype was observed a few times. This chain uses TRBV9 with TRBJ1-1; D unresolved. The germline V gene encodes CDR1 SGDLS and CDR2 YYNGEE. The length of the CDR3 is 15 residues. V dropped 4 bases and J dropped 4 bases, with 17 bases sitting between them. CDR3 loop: CASSSRIGKGTEAFF. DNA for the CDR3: TGTGCCAGCAGCTCCCGAATTGGGAAGGGCACTGAAGCTTTCTTT. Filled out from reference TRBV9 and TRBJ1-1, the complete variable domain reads DSGVTQTPKHLITATGQRVTLRCSPRSGDLSVYWYQQSLDQGLQFLIQYYNGEERAKGNILERFSAQQFPDLHSELNLSSLELGDSALYFCASSSRIGKGTEAFFGQGTRLTVV.

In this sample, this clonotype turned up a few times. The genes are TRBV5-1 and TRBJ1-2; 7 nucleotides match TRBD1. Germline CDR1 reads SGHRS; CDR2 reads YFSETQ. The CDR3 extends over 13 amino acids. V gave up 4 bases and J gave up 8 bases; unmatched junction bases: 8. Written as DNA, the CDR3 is TGCGCCAGCAGCGACGACAGGGCCGGCGGCTACACCTTC. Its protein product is CASSDDRAGGYTF.

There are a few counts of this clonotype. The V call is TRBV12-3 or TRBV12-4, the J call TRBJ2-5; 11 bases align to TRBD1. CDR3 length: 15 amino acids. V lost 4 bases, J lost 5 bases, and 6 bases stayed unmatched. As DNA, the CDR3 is TGTGCCAGCAGTTGGGACAGGGGGTTGTGGGAGACCCAGTACTTC. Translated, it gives CASSWDRGLWETQYF.

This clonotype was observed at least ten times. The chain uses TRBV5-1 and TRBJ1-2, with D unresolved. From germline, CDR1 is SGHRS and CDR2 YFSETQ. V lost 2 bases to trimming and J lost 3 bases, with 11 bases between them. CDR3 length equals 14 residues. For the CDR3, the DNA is TGCGCCAGCAGCTTACTTTCAGTAGACTATGGCTACACCTTC. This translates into CASSLLSVDYGYTF.

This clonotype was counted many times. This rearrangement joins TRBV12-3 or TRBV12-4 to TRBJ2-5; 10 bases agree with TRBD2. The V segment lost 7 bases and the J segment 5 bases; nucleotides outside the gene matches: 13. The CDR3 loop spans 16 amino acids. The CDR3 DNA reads TGTGCCAGCACCCTGAGAGCGGGGGGGCCCAAGGAGACCCAGTACTTC. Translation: CASTLRAGGPKETQYF.

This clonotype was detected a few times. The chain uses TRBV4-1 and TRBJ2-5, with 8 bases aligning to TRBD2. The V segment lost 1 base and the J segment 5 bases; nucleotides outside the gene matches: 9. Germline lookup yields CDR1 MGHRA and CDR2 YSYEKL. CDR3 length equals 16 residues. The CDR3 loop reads CASSQGLPAGVETQYF. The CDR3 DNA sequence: TGCGCCAGCAGCCAAGGCTTACCAGCGGGAGTGGAGACCCAGTACTTC.

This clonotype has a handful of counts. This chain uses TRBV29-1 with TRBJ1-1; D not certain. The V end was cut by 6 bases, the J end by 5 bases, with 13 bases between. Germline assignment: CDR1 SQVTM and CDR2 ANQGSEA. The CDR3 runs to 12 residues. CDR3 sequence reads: CSVLIQFTEAFF. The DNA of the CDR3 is TGCAGCGTCCTAATACAGTTTACTGAAGCTTTCTTT.

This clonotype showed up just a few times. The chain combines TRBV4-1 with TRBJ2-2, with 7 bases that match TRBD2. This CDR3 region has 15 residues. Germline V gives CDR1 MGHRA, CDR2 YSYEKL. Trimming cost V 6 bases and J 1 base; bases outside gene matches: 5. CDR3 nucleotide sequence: TGCGCCAGCAGGAGCGGGACGGGGAACACCGGGGAGCTGTTTTTT. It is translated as CASRSGTGNTGELFF.

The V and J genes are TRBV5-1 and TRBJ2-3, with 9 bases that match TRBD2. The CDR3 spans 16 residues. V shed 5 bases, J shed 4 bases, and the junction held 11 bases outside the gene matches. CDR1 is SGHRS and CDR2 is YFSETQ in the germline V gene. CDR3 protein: CASSLGPTSGADTQYF. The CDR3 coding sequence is TGCGCCAGCAGTCTTGGCCCGACTAGCGGCGCAGATACGCAGTATTTT.

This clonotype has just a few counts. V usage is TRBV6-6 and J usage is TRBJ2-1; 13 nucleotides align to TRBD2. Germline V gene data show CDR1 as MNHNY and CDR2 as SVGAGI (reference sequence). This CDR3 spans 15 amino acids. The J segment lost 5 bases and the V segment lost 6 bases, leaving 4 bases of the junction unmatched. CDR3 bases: TGTGCCAGCAGCGCCGGGACTAGCGGGAACAATGAGCAGTTCTTC. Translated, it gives CASSAGTSGNNEQFF.

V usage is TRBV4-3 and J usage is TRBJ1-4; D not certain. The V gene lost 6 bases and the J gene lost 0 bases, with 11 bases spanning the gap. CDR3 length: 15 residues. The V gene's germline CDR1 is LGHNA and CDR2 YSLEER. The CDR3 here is CASRERAATNEKLFF. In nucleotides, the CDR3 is TGCGCCAGCAGGGAAAGGGCCGCAACTAATGAAAAACTGTTTTTT.